Listed here are 23 T cell receptor beta chains from one sample, sequenced in a study of beta chain features in type 1 diabetes. What was sequenced were expressed TCRB transcripts, since all of the isolated RNA had been reverse transcribed. Sequencing was performed with immunoSEQ multiplex PCR; in TCRdb, only in-frame clones are kept and a portion is missing. Here the sample spans about 360,000 clones, around 12% being singletons. Sequenced: naive CD4+ T cells from blood. These receptors all come from a young man in good health.

The chain links TRBV28 to TRBJ2-1; D is perhaps TRBD2 (6 bases). V was pared by 8 bases and J by 4 bases, with 12 bases between. Germline V lookup: CDR1 MDHEN, CDR2 SYDVKM. The CDR3 is 13 residues long. CDR3 residues: CASLRGAYNEQFF. The CDR3 nucleotides read TGTGCCAGCTTGCGCGGGGCTTACAATGAGCAGTTCTTC.

A few counts support this clone. The chain couples TRBV7-2 to TRBJ2-3; the D gene is possibly TRBD1 (6 bases). V lost 5 bases, J lost 2 bases, and 8 bases lay in between. CDR1 and CDR2 from the germline V gene are SGHTA and FQGNSA. This CDR3 comprises 13 residues. The CDR3 loop reads CASSQGSTDTQYF. The DNA for the CDR3 is TGTGCCAGCAGCCAGGGGTCCACAGATACGCAGTATTTT.

The chain has TRBV6-1 and TRBJ2-5, with TRBD1 identical over 7 bases. CDR1 is MNHNS and CDR2 is SASEGT in the germline V gene. V trimming: 4 bases; J trimming: 0 bases; junction bases outside the gene matches: 5. The length of the CDR3 is 15 residues. CDR3 residues: CASSGNRGNQETQYF. For the CDR3, the DNA is TGTGCCAGCAGTGGAAACAGGGGCAACCAAGAGACCCAGTACTTC.

The V call is TRBV2, the J call TRBJ2-5; D uncertain. With 7 bases removed from V and 5 bases from J, the gap between germline ends came to 8 bases. Germline V gene lookup returns CDR1 SNHLY and CDR2 FYNNEI. The CDR3 has 11 amino acids. The CDR3 DNA reads TGTGCCAGCACCCCCCGGGAGACCCAGTACTTC. Residues: CASTPRETQYF. Full variable domain (outside the CDR3, taken from reference TRBV2 and TRBJ2-5): EPEVTQTPSHQVTQMGQEVILRCVPISNHLYFYWYRQILGQKVEFLVSFYNNEISEKSEIFDDQFSVERPDGSNFTLKIRSTKLEDSAMYFCASTPRETQYFGPGTRLLVL.

The chain employs TRBV30 and TRBJ2-5; maybe TRBD1 (5 bases). The J call is doubtful: the DNA matches TRBJ2-7 better. Germline values: CDR1 GTSNPN, CDR2 SVGIG (reference sequence). The CDR3 spans 11 residues. This chain's CDR3 is CATSTAYEQYF. The DNA for the CDR3 is TGTGCCACCTCGACAGCCTACGAGCAGTACTTC.

The V gene is TRBV4-3, the J gene TRBJ2-2, with D maybe TRBD1 (6 bases). Between the trimmed V and J ends, which lost 7 bases and 2 bases, there was a span of 14 bases. The CDR3 runs to 15 residues. The germline V gene has CDR1 LGHNA and CDR2 YSLEER. The CDR3 loop is CASTNRVVNTGELFF. The CDR3 DNA reads as TGCGCCAGCACGAACAGGGTGGTAAACACCGGGGAGCTGTTTTTT.

This clone was recorded a few times. J is TRBJ2-1 and V is TRBV14, with a tentative D call TRBD1 (6 bases). Trimming stripped 4 bases from V and 9 bases from J, with 13 bases between. CDR1 is SGHDN and CDR2 is FVKESK in the germline V gene. The CDR3 is 13 amino acids. The CDR3 coding sequence is TGTGCCAGCAGCCGGCTACAGGGAACTGAGCAGTTCTTC. As protein: CASSRLQGTEQFF.

This chain joins TRBV7-8 and TRBJ2-2; D gene uncertain. The CDR3 is 18 amino acids. Per the germline V gene, CDR1 is SGHVS and CDR2 is FQNEAQ. V was clipped by 4 bases and J by 0 bases, with 18 bases between them. The CDR3 DNA follows: TGTGCCAGCAGCTCCATCCAGACACGGAACGCGAACACCGGGGAGCTGTTTTTT. Amino acid sequence: CASSSIQTRNANTGELFF.

The rearrangement joins TRBV15 to TRBJ2-7; a weak D match, TRBD1 (6 bases). Trimming cost V 0 bases and J 9 bases, with 12 bases left between them. From germline, CDR1 is LNHNV and CDR2 YYDKDF (reference sequence). The CDR3 contains 13 residues. The CDR3 nucleotides read TGTGCCACCAGCAGAGATCAGGGGACGGGGCAGTACTTC. Translated, it gives CATSRDQGTGQYF.

The table lists this clone with a few counts. This chain joins TRBV7-2 and TRBJ2-1, with 7 bases identical to TRBD1. Germline loops: CDR1 SGHTA, CDR2 FQGNSA. The CDR3 covers 15 residues. The V gene end was trimmed by 2 bases and the J gene end by 4 bases; junction bases not matched to a gene: 5. CDR3 DNA: TGTGCCAGCAGCTTATGGCAGGGGGTATACAATGAGCAGTTCTTC. Residues: CASSLWQGVYNEQFF.

This clone was seen a handful of times. J is TRBJ2-5 and V is TRBV28, with D possibly being TRBD1 (7 bases). The CDR3 runs to 15 residues. Germline CDR1 MDHEN, CDR2 SYDVKM. Trimming left V 5 bases short and J 2 bases short, with 15 bases between. For the CDR3, the DNA is TGTGCCAGCAGTGGCAGGGGGGCCGCTCAAGAGACCCAGTACTTC. This gives the protein CASSGRGAAQETQYF. The whole variable domain, filled in from reference TRBV28 and TRBJ2-5, reads DVKVTQSSRYLVKRTGEKVFLECVQDMDHENMFWYRQDPGLGLRLIYFSYDVKMKEKGDIPEGYSVSREKKERFSLILESASTNQTSMYLCASSGRGAAQETQYFGPGTRLLVL.

The chain recombines TRBV2 with TRBJ2-3; 11 nucleotides match TRBD2. The germline V gene encodes CDR1 SNHLY and CDR2 FYNNEI. This CDR3 has 17 residues. Germline trimming cut 2 bases from V and 2 bases from J; bases unmatched to any gene: 6. In DNA form, the CDR3 reads TGTGCCAGCAGTGAACACTCTAGCGGGGGGCCCACAGATACGCAGTATTTT. It is translated as CASSEHSSGGPTDTQYF.

The V gene is TRBV14, the J gene TRBJ1-1; D might be TRBD1 (6 bases). There are 16 residues in the CDR3. The V gene lost 4 bases and the J gene lost 5 bases, with 20 bases spanning the gap. CDR1 and CDR2 from the germline V gene are SGHDN and FVKESK. The CDR3 nucleotides read TGTGCCAGCAGCCCATCTCGGAGGGGGGGATGGACTGAAGCTTTCTTT. Translated, it gives CASSPSRRGGWTEAFF. Based on the CDR3 plus reference TRBV14 and TRBJ1-1, the full variable domain is EAGVTQFPSHSVIEKGQTVTLRCDPISGHDNLYWYRRVMGKEIKFLLHFVKESKQDESGMPNNRFLAERTGGTYSTLKVQPAELEDSGVYFCASSPSRRGGWTEAFFGQGTRLTVV.

The rearrangement joins TRBV29-1 to TRBJ1-1, with a tentative D call TRBD1 (6 bases). V lost 8 bases to trimming and J lost 6 bases, with 13 bases between them. This CDR3 is 11 amino acids long. In germline, CDR1 is SQVTM, CDR2 ANQGSEA. CDR3 nucleotides: TGCAGCACAATACAGGGATCTGAAGCTTTCTTT. Its protein product is CSTIQGSEAFF.

There are a few counts of this clone. The chain couples TRBV7-2 to TRBJ2-7; 10 bases fit TRBD2. The CDR3 runs to 15 residues. V dropped 5 bases and J dropped 3; count of bases not matched to a gene: 7. The germline gives CDR1 SGHTA, CDR2 FQGNSA. The CDR3: CASSLGTSANYEQYF. The DNA for the CDR3 is TGTGCCAGCAGCCTAGGGACTAGCGCAAACTACGAGCAGTACTTC.

This clone came up a few times. The chain carries TRBV6-4 and TRBJ1-5, with 8 bases fitting TRBD1. Germline V gene lookup returns CDR1 MRHNA and CDR2 SNTAGT. This CDR3 spans 17 amino acids. The V segment lost 10 bases and the J segment 0 bases; nucleotides outside the gene matches: 14. The CDR3 loop is CAMGTGSHYDSNQPQHF. Written as DNA, the CDR3 is TGTGCCATGGGGACAGGATCCCATTATGATAGCAATCAGCCCCAGCATTTT.

This clone was detected a few times. The J gene is TRBJ1-1, the V gene TRBV30; D remains ambiguous. The CDR3 has 10 amino acids. V gave up 8 bases and J gave up 3 bases, with 7 bases separating them. Looked up from germline, CDR1 is GTSNPN and CDR2 is SVGIG (reference sequence). CDR3 sequence reads: CALTDTEAFF. For the CDR3, the DNA is TGTGCCCTAACGGACACTGAAGCTTTCTTT.

The chain links TRBV9 to TRBJ2-3; 8 bases are shared with TRBD1. Trimming cost V 6 bases and J 8 bases; bases outside gene matches: 17. This CDR3 region has 16 residues. CDR1 is SGDLS and CDR2 is YYNGEE in the germline V gene. CDR3 region: CASKLMVDRDYGTQYF. The DNA of the CDR3 is TGTGCCAGCAAACTTATGGTGGACAGGGATTATGGTACGCAGTATTTT.

This clone turned up a few times. This sequence joins TRBV18 and TRBJ1-1; tentatively, D is TRBD1 (6 bases). The germline V gene has CDR1 KGHSH and CDR2 LQKENI. The CDR3 runs to 16 residues. V was clipped by 3 bases and J by 1 base, with 15 bases between them. For the CDR3, the DNA is TGTGCCAGCTCACCCCCATCGGGGGGCCAGAACACTGAAGCTTTCTTT. Its translation: CASSPPSGGQNTEAFF.

This clone was counted only a few times. The chain links TRBV4-2 to TRBJ1-1; D unclear. The V end lost 6 bases, the J end lost 4 bases, and 9 bases lay between the germline ends. Germline CDR1 and CDR2: LGHNA and YNFKEQ. The CDR3 sequence is 12 residues long. As DNA, the CDR3 is TGTGCCAGCAGTAGCGGGGTCACTGAAGCTTTCTTT. Protein product: CASSSGVTEAFF.

This chain links TRBV7-8 with TRBJ1-3; no reliable D call. CDR1 and CDR2 from the germline V gene are SGHVS and FQNEAQ. Trimming took off 4 bases at V and 0 bases at J, with 13 bases between the two ends. This CDR3 spans 16 amino acids. Here the CDR3 reads CASSSRTGNSGNTIYF. The CDR3 bases are TGTGCCAGCAGCTCCCGGACGGGAAACTCTGGAAACACCATATATTTT.

This clone was counted a few times. The chain carries TRBV9 and TRBJ1-2; 10 positions match TRBD1. The germline V gene encodes CDR1 SGDLS and CDR2 YYNGEE. This CDR3 has 15 amino acids. V shed 2 bases, J shed 4 bases, and the junction held 5 bases outside the gene matches. In DNA, the CDR3 is TGTGCCAGCAGCGTCGGACAGGGGGAACCCTATGGCTACACCTTC. It translates to CASSVGQGEPYGYTF.

The chain joins TRBV19 to TRBJ2-1; no clear D. The CDR3 is 11 residues long. Germline-derived CDR1 and CDR2 are LNHDA and SQIVND (reference sequence). V dropped 2 bases and J dropped 6 bases, with 2 bases sitting between them. CDR3 protein: CASSILNEQFF. Written as DNA, the CDR3 is TGTGCCAGTAGTATACTCAATGAGCAGTTCTTC.